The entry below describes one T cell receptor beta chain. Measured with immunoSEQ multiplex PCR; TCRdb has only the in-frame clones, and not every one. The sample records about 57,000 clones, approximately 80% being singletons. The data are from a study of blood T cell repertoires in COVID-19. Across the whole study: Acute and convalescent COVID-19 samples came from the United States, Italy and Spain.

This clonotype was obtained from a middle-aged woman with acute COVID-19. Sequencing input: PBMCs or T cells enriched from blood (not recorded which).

CDR3 in DNA: TGTGCCAGCAGTTTGGTGACAGATGCCACTGAAGCTTTCTTT. Amino acids: CASSLVTDATEAFF. The chain has TRBV28 and TRBJ1-1, with a weak D call TRBD1 (5 bases). Trimming removed 3 bases at V and 4 bases at J, with 12 bases between. Germline V gene sequence: CDR1 MDHEN, CDR2 SYDVKM. The length of the CDR3 is 14 residues.